This TCR beta chain was found in a study of regulatory T cells in long-lasting Graves disease. In this sample, this clonotype turned up many times. Its specificity is not known. Study findings and constraints: New patients shared 950 to 1,000 public clonotypes, fewer than the approximately 2,700 shared by persistent patients.

Construction of the TCR beta libraries employed iRepertoire HTBI primers in conjunction with Arm-PCR of CDR3 regions. TCRdb reprocessed the multiplex PCR reads with MiXCR, giving one entry per CDR3 protein. The sample lists hundreds of thousands of distinct CDR3 sequences; approximately 15% were seen once. Germline assignment: CDR1 DFQATT and CDR2 SNEGSKA (reference sequence). This CDR3 is built from 14 residues. V gave up 4 bases and J gave up 1 base; unmatched junction bases: 4. Documented time point: newly diagnosed GD, antithyroid drugs for less than 3 months. The TCR library used RNA extracted from PBMCs. These data are also associated with another study on T cells in Graves' hyperthyroidism and ophthalmopathy.

The specimen was peripheral blood mononuclear cells (PBMCs), collected at new diagnosis, from a patient treated with antithyroid drugs. The receptor was isolated from a woman aged 25 to 39 with Graves disease. The chain employs TRBV20-1 and TRBJ2-1, with 7 positions matching TRBD1. CDR3 protein: CSAKDRASYNEQFF. The DNA for the CDR3 is TGCAGTGCTAAAGACAGGGCGTCCTACAATGAGCAGTTCTTC.